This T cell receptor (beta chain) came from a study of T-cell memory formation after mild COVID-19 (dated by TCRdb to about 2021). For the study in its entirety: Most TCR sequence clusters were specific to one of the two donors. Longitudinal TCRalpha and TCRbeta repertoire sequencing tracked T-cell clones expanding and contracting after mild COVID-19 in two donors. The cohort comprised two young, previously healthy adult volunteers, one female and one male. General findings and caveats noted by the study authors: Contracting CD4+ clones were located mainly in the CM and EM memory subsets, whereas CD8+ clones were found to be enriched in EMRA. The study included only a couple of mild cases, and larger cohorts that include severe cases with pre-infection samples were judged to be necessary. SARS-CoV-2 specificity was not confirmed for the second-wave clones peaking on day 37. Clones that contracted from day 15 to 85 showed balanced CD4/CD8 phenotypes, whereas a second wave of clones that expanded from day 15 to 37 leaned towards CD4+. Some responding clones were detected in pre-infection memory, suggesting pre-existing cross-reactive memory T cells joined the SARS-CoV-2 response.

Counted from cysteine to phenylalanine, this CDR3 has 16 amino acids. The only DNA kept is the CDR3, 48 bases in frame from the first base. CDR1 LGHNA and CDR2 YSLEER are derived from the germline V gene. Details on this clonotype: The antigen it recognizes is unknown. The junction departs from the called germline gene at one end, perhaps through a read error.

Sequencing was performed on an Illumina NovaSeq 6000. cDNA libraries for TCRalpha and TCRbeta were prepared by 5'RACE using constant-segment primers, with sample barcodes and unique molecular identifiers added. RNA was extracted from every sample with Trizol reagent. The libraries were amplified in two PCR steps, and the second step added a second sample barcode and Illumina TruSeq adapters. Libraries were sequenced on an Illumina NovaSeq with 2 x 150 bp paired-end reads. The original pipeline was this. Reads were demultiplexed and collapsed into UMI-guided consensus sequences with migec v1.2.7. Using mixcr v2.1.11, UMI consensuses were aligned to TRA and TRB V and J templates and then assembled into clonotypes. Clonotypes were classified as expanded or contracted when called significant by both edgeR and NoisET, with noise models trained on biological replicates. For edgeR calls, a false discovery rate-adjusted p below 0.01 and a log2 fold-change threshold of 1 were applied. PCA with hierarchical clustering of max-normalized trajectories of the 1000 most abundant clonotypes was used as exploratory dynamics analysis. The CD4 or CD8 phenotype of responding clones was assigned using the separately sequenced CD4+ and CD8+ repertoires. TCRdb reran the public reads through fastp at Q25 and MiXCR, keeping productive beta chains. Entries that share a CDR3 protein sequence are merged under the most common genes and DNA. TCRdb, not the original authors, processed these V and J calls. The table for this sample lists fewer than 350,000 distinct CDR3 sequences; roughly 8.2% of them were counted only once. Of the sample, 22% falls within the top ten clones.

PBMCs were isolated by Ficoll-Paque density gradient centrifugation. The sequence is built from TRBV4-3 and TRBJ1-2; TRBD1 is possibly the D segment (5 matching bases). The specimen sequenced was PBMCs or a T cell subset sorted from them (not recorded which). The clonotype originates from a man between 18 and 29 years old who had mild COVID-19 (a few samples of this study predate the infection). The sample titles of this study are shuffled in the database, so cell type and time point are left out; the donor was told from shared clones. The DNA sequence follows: TGCACCAGCAGGGACGTCCTCAGAGTAGCTAACTATGGCTACACCTTC. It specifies CTSRDVLRVANYGYTF.